This section outlines one TCR beta chain sequence together with its context. Its specificity is not known. Treg sorting used a CD4+CD25+CD127-/low gate. Constant-region reverse primers amplified full-length variable regions, followed by semi-nested Nested Universal Primer A PCR. MiXCR was run by TCRdb on the 5' RACE reads, yielding one entry per CDR3 protein. The data contain over 40,000 distinct CDR3 sequences, approximately 23% of them seen just once; the ten biggest clones take up around 4%. The CDR3 is 16 residues long. The V gene's germline CDR1 is MDHEN and CDR2 SYDVKM. With 5 bases clipped from V and 4 bases from J, the junction kept 12 bases outside the gene matches. Whole-study results and caveats: The TCR gene usage of tumor memory CD4+ T cells clustered together with blood and lymph node memory CD4+ cells and with lymph node naive CD4+ cells.

The TCR comes from a female donor with breast cancer. The sequenced material came from Tregs sorted from a lymph node. The V gene is TRBV28, the J gene TRBJ2-7; 9 positions agree with TRBD2. The CDR3 reads CASSPPILAGEYEQYF. The CDR3 nucleotides are TGTGCCAGCAGTCCGCCGATTTTAGCGGGAGAGTACGAGCAGTACTTC.